Listed below are T cell receptor beta chains from one sample, sequenced in a study of blood T cells in healthy people across ages. TCRdb reprocessed the 5' RACE reads with MiXCR, giving one entry per CDR3 protein. The sample lists roughly 730,000 distinct CDR3 sequences; roughly 50% were seen once. Material for sequencing was blood. The receptors stem from a man between 35 and 55 years old in good health. Each CDR3 is given with its conserved first and last residue. Fields, in order: J gene, V gene, D gene, CDR3 protein. The D gene is left open where the match is weak.

TRBJ2-1 TRBV6-5 TRBD2 CASSDGLAYNEQFF
TRBJ1-4 TRBV4-3 TRBD1 CASSQGTGEGEKLFF
TRBJ1-1 TRBV20-1 - CSARDWFGQINTEAFF
TRBJ2-1 TRBV20-1 - CSASSTEDPLPYNEQFF
TRBJ2-5 TRBV9 - CASSVNGDEQYF
TRBJ2-7 TRBV5-1 TRBD2 CASSLGLANLIYEQYF
TRBJ2-3 TRBV11-2 - CASSPDGLSITDTQYF
TRBJ2-1 TRBV11-1 TRBD2 CASSLRPSLAGVFNEQFF
TRBJ2-7 TRBV15 TRBD2 CATSSEWSGGYEQYF
TRBJ2-7 TRBV14 TRBD2 CASSQPGLAGFGEQYF
TRBJ2-1 TRBV11-2 TRBD1 CASSSRDRVYNEQFF
TRBJ1-6 TRBV2 - CASRGGGQAHRRNSPLHF
TRBJ2-5 TRBV4-3 TRBD2 CASSPRGLAGEKTQYF
TRBJ1-6 TRBV2 - CASSESKGGGSPLHF
TRBJ1-1 TRBV6-5 - CASRTEGQMNTEAFF
TRBJ1-1 TRBV5-5 TRBD1 CASSLEGQGARAFF
TRBJ2-5 TRBV6-2/TRBV6-3 - CASSYAWTLQETQYF
TRBJ2-3 TRBV7-2 TRBD2 CASSFPGTSGDTQYF
TRBJ1-5 TRBV12-3/TRBV12-4 - CASSWLHRMTPQESNQPQHF
TRBJ2-3 TRBV24-1 - CATSEDYTDTQYF
TRBJ2-1 TRBV10-3 - CAISEGLESYNEQFF
TRBJ2-6 TRBV24-1 TRBD1 CATSDSYRQGSGANVLTF
TRBJ2-6 TRBV29-1 - CSVTPTGANVLTF